This T cell receptor beta chain was sequenced for a study of blood T cell repertoires in COVID-19. Original analysis: Reference gene primers were amplified, and this amplification served to estimate nucleated cell counts. Some clones are missing from TCRdb's copy, which holds only in-frame ones; the method was immunoSEQ multiplex PCR. V and J calls and clone size are given by that table; D and trimming were obtained from the DNA. Counted here are roughly 65,000 clones, roughly three quarters occurring once; the ten biggest clones make up 40% to 50%. In germline, CDR1 is SNHLY, CDR2 FYNNEI. Trimming took off 1 base at V and 3 bases at J, with 6 bases between the two ends. This CDR3 has 13 amino acids.

The V gene is TRBV2, the J gene TRBJ1-2; D uncertain. The sample comprised peripheral blood. The TCR sequence derives from a human donor in a cohort sampled during active COVID-19. CDR3 protein: CASSEVTDYGYTF. As DNA, the CDR3 is TGTGCCAGCAGTGAAGTTACAGACTATGGCTACACCTTC.